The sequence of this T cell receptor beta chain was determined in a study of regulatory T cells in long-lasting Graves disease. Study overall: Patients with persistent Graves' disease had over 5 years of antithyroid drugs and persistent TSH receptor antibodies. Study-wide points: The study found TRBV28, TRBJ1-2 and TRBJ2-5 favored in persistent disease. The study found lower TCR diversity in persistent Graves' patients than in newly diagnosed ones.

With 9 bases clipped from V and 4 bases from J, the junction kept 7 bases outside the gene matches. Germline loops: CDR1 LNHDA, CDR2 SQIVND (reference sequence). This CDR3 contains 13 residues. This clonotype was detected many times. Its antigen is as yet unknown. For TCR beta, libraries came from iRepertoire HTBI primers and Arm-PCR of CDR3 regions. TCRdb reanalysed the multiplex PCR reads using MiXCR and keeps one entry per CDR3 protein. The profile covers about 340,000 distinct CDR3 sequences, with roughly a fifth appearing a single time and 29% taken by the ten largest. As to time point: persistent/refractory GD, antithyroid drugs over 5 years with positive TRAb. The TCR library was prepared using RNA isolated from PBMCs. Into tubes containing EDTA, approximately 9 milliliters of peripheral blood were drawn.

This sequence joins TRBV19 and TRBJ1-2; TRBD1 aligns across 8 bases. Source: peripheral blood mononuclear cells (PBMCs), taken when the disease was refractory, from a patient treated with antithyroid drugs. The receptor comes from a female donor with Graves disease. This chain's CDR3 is CASYGQGIYGYTF. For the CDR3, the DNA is TGTGCCAGCTACGGACAGGGTATCTATGGCTACACCTTC.